This is a list of T cell receptor beta chains from one sample in a study of T-cell memory formation after mild COVID-19. Each CDR3 protein gets one entry after TCRdb re-called the 5' RACE reads with MiXCR. Here the sample spans fewer than 140,000 distinct CDR3 sequences, approximately 15% being singletons. Input material: PBMCs or a T cell subset sorted from them (not recorded which). The receptors come from an adult woman who had mild COVID-19 (a few samples of this study predate the infection). Cell type and time point are not known. CDR3s include the opening cysteine and the closing phenylalanine or tryptophan. The D gene is left open where the match is weak. Rows give clone size only sometimes, using once, few, many, or a class for an expanded clone.

cdr3_nt cdr3_aa j_call cdr3_length d_call v_call clone_size
TGTGCCAGCAGCCAAGGGGTGCGGGGGGCGACAGATACGCAGTATTTT CASSQGVRGATDTQYF TRBJ2-3 16 TRBD2 TRBV3-1 few
TGTGCCAGCAGCATAGCGGGGGAGATCAATGAGCAGTTCTTC CASSIAGEINEQFF TRBJ2-1 14 TRBD2 TRBV5-5 few
TGTGCCAGCAGCTTAGACCCTGAAGCTTTCTTT CASSLDPEAFF TRBJ1-1 11 . TRBV7-9 .
TGTGCCAGTAGTATATTGCTAGCGGGGGGCCGGTACTACGAGCAGTACTTC CASSILLAGGRYYEQYF TRBJ2-7 17 TRBD2 TRBV19 .
TGTGCCAGCAGCTTAGCAGGGGGCGAAAAACTGTTTTTT CASSLAGGEKLFF TRBJ1-4 13 TRBD1 TRBV7-9 few
TGTGCCAGCAGCTTGCCCAGGGGGCAATTGGACTATGGCTACACCTTC CASSLPRGQLDYGYTF TRBJ1-2 16 TRBD1 TRBV7-2 .
TGTGCCACCAGCAGAGATCTGAAAGGGTCAAACGAGCAGTACTTC CATSRDLKGSNEQYF TRBJ2-7 15 . TRBV15 few
TGCGCCAGCAGCCCCACAGGGTACTCCTACGAGCAGTACTTC CASSPTGYSYEQYF TRBJ2-7 14 . TRBV5-1 many
TGTGCCAGCAGCCTACCTGGGACGCCGACCTACGAGCAGTACTTC CASSLPGTPTYEQYF TRBJ2-7 15 . TRBV12-3/TRBV12-4 few
TGCGCCAGCAGCTTGGCCCGGCTAGCGGGGAACGGGGAGCTGTTTTTT CASSLARLAGNGELFF TRBJ2-2 16 TRBD2 TRBV5-1 .
TGTGCCAGCAGCCAAGGTGCAACAGATACGCAGTATTTT CASSQGATDTQYF TRBJ2-3 13 . TRBV4-2 few
TGTGCCATCAGTGAGTCTGCACTAGCGGGTTGGCCTGATACGCAGTATTTT CAISESALAGWPDTQYF TRBJ2-3 17 TRBD2 TRBV10-3 medium-sized
TGTGCCAGCAGTTACAATGGGAGGGCAGTCACAGATACGCAGTATTTT CASSYNGRAVTDTQYF TRBJ2-3 16 TRBD2 TRBV6-2/TRBV6-3 .
TGTGCCAGCAGCTTGCTCGAAAAATCCTACGAGCAGTACTTC CASSLLEKSYEQYF TRBJ2-7 14 . TRBV7-8 few
TGTGCCAGCAGCTTACCGGGTGCACCCCTTATTGAGCAGTTCTTC CASSLPGAPLIEQFF TRBJ2-1 15 . TRBV7-9 .
TGCGCCAGCAGCCCCCTGGACGGGCAAAAGGGCAATGAGCAGTTCTTC CASSPLDGQKGNEQFF TRBJ2-1 16 . TRBV5-1 few
TGCAGTGCTAGGCAGGGAAGACACGAGCAGTACTTC CSARQGRHEQYF TRBJ2-7 12 . TRBV20-1 .
TGTGCCAGCAGTGTCATAGGGGGGGCCAACGAGCAGTACTTC CASSVIGGANEQYF TRBJ2-7 14 . TRBV2 few
TGCGCCAGCTTTCAGGGGGGGAATACTGAAGCTTTCTTT CASFQGGNTEAFF TRBJ1-1 13 TRBD1 TRBV5-1 many
TGTGCCAGCAGTTACTCGAATTCCGGGGGCACTGAAGCTTTCTTT CASSYSNSGGTEAFF TRBJ1-1 15 . TRBV6-5 .
TGTGCCAGCAGCGGACCCGGGACTAGCGACGGGGAGCTGTTTTTT CASSGPGTSDGELFF TRBJ2-2 15 TRBD2 TRBV9 .
TGCAGTGCTAGCGCAGGGAGTGACACTGAAGCTTTCTTT CSASAGSDTEAFF TRBJ1-1 13 . TRBV20-1 few
TGCGCCAGCAGCTATCGGGCCGGGACAGATACGCAGTATTTT CASSYRAGTDTQYF TRBJ2-3 14 . TRBV4-1 few
TGTGCCAGCAGCTTAGGAGGGGGGAGCGAGCAGTACTTC CASSLGGGSEQYF TRBJ2-7 13 . TRBV5-8 .
TGTGCCAGCAGTTTAGGGTCTGGAGGCAATCAGCCCCAGCATTTT CASSLGSGGNQPQHF TRBJ1-5 15 . TRBV12-3/TRBV12-4 few
TGTGCCAGTAGTATAGATTATAGCAGCGATGAAGCTTTCTTT CASSIDYSSDEAFF TRBJ1-1 14 . TRBV19 .
TGTGCCAGCAGCCCGACAGGGACGGAGAATGAGCAGTTCTTC CASSPTGTENEQFF TRBJ2-1 14 TRBD1 TRBV5-6 many
TGTGCCACCAGCATCCAGGGCGGGCTGAACTCTGGGGCCAACGTCCTGACTTTC CATSIQGGLNSGANVLTF TRBJ2-6 18 . TRBV15 few